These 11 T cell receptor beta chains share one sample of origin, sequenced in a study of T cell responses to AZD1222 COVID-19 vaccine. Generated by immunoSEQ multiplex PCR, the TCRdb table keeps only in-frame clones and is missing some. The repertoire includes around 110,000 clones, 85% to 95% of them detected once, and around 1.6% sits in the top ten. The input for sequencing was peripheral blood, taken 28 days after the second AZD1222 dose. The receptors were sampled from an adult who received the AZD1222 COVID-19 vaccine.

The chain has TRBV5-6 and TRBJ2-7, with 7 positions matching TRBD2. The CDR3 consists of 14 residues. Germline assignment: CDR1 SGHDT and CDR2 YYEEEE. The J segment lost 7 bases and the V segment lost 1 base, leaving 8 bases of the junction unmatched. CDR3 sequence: CASSLMGGPEEQYF. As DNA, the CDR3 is TGTGCCAGCAGCTTGATGGGAGGGCCGGAAGAGCAGTACTTC. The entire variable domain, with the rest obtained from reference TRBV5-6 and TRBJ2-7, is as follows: DAGVTQSPTHLIKTRGQQVTLRCSPKSGHDTVSWYQQALGQGPQFIFQYYEEEERQRGNFPDRFSGHQFPNYSSELNVNALLLGDSALYLCASSLMGGPEEQYFGPGTRLTVT.

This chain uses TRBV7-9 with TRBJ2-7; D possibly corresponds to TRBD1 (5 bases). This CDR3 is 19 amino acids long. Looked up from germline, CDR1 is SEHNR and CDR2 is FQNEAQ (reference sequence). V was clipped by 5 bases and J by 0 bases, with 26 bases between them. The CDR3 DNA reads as TGTGCCAGCAGCCTCCTCTCGACCTACACAGGATTGAGCTCCTACGAGCAGTACTTC. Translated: CASSLLSTYTGLSSYEQYF.

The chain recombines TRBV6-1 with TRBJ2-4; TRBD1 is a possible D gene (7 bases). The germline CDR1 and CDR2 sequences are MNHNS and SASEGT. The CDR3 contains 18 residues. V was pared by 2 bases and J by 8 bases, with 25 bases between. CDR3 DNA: TGTGCCAGCAGTGAATCAATTGGCGGGACAGTCCTCGGGGACATTCAGTACTTC. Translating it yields CASSESIGGTVLGDIQYF.

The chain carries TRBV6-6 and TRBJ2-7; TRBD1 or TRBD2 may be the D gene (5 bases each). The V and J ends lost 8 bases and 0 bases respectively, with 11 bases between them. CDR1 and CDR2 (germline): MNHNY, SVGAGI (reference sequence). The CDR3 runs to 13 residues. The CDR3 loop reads CASGGPSSYEQYF. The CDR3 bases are TGTGCCAGCGGGGGACCAAGCTCCTACGAGCAGTACTTC.

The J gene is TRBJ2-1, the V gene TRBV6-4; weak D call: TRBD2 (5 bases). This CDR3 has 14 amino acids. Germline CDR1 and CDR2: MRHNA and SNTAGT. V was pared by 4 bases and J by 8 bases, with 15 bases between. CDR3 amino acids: CASSGGLQSDEQFF. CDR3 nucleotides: TGTGCCAGCAGTGGAGGACTCCAGTCAGATGAGCAGTTCTTC.

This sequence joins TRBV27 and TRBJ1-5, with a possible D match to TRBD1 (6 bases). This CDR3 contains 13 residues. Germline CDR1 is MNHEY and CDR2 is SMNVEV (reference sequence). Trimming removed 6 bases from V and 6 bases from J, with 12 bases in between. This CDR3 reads CASSQGRGQPQHF. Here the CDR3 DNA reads TGTGCCAGCAGCCAGGGGAGGGGTCAGCCCCAGCATTTT.

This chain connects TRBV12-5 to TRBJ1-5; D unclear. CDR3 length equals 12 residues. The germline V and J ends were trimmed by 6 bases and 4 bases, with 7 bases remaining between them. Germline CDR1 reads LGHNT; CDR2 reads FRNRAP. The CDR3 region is CASGVANQPQHF. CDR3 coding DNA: TGTGCTAGTGGCGTAGCGAATCAGCCCCAGCATTTT.

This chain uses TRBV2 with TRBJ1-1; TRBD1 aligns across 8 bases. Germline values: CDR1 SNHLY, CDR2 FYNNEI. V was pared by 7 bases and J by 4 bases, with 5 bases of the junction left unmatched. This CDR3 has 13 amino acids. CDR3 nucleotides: TGTGCCAGCAAAGGACAGGGTGCCACTGAAGCTTTCTTT. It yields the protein CASKGQGATEAFF.

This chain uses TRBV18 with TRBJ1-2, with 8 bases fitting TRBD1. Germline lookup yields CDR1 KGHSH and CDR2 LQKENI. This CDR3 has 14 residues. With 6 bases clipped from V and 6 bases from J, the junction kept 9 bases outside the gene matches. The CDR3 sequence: CASSSGQGSNGYTF. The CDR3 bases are TGTGCCAGCTCGTCAGGACAGGGTTCGAATGGCTACACCTTC.

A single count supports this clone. The CDR3 DNA is TGTGCCAGCAGCCGCGGACAGAGCTATGGCTACACCTTC. Translated, it gives CASSRGQSYGYTF. V usage is TRBV5-6 and J usage is TRBJ1-2, with a weak D call TRBD1 (6 bases). The length of the CDR3 is 13 residues. The germline V gene has CDR1 SGHDT and CDR2 YYEEEE. V dropped 4 bases and J dropped 4 bases, with 11 bases sitting between them.

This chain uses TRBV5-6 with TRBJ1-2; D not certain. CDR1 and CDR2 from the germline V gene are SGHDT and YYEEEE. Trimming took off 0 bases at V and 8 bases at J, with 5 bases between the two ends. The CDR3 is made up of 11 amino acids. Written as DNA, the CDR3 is TGTGCCAGCAGCTTGGAAGGGGGCTACACCTTC. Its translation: CASSLEGGYTF.